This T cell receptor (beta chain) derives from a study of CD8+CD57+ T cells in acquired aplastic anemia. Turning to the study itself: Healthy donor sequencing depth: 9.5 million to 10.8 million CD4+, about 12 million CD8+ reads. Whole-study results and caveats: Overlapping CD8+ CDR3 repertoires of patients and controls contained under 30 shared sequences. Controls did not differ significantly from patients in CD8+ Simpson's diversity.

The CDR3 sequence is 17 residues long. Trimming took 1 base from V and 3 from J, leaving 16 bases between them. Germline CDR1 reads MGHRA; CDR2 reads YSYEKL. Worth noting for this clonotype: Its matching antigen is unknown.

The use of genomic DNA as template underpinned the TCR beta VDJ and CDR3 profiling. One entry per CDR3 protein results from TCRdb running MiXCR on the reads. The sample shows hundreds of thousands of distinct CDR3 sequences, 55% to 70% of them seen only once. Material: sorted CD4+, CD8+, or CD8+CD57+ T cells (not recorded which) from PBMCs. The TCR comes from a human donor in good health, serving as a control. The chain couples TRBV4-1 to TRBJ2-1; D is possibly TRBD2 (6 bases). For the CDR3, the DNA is TGCGCCAGCAGCCAAGTAGTGTTAGCGGAATACTACAATGAGCAGTTCTTC. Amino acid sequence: CASSQVVLAEYYNEQFF.